This TCR beta chain was identified during a study of blood T cells in healthy people across ages. Study outcomes and limitations: Reliance upon unsorted PBMCs precluded definitive naive versus antigen-experienced comparison.

The use of a sample-barcoded 5' primer and a J-beta primer mix characterized a second PCR of about 7 to 12 cycles. Each TCR beta cDNA got a 12-nucleotide random molecular identifier. TCRdb used MiXCR to reprocess the 5' RACE reads, holding one entry per CDR3 protein. Of roughly 800,000 distinct CDR3 sequences in the sample, roughly 50% are singletons; the top ten hold approximately 21%. Remarks on this clonotype: What it recognizes is unknown.

V was trimmed by 10 bases and J by 5 bases, leaving 14 bases between them. The CDR3 is 12 amino acids. Germline CDR1 and CDR2: ENHRY and SYGVKD. The sequence derives from a man aged 30 to 39 in good health. The material sequenced was blood. The chain carries TRBV10-3 and TRBJ1-1; tentatively, D is TRBD1 (5 bases). The CDR3 spells CATEDSTTEAFF. In nucleotides, the CDR3 is TGTGCCACCGAAGACAGTACAACTGAAGCTTTCTTT.